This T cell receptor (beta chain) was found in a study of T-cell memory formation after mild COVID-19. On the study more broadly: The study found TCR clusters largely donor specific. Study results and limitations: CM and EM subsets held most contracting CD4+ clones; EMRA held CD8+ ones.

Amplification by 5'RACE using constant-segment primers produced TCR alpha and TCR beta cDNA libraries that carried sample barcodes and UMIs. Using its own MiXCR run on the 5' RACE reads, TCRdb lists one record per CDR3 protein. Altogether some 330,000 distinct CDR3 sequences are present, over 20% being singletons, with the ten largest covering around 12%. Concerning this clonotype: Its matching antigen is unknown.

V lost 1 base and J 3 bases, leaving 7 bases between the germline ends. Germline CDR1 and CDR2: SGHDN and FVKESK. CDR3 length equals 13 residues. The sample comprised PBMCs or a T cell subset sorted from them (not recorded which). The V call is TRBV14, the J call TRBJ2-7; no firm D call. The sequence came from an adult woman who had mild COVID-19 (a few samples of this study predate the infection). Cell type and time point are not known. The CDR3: CASSQVSDYEQYF. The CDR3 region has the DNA TGTGCCAGCAGCCAAGTCTCAGACTACGAGCAGTACTTC.